The rows below give T cell receptor beta chains drawn from one sample of a study of Ad26.COV2.S vaccination and SARS-CoV-2 variants. Profiling relied on immunoSEQ multiplex PCR, and the TCRdb table lists in-frame clones only, not all of them. The sample has about 390,000 clones; 92% are singletons. Sequencing was performed on peripheral blood, taken in a trial of Ad26.COV2.S vaccine versus placebo. These receptors were collected from a person between 18 and 60 years old who received the Ad26.COV2.S COVID-19 vaccine or a placebo. The CDR3 runs from the conserved cysteine through the conserved F or W. A D gene is named only where the DNA matches it firmly. Some rows mark clone size as missing; the rest say once, few, many or name a class of expanded clone.

J gene: TRBJ1-4
V gene: TRBV7-9
clone size: .
D gene: .
CDR3 DNA: TGTGCCAGCACCCCAGAGGCGCCCGGGGAAAAACTGTTTTTT
CDR3 protein: CASTPEAPGEKLFF

J gene: TRBJ1-1
V gene: TRBV27
clone size: .
D gene: .
CDR3 DNA: TGTGCCAGCAGTTTACTGGGGAGGGCTGAAGCTTTCTTT
CDR3 protein: CASSLLGRAEAFF

J gene: TRBJ2-5
V gene: TRBV18
clone size: .
D gene: .
CDR3 DNA: TGTGCCAGCTCATCGACTGGGGTGAGGACCCAGTACTTC
CDR3 protein: CASSSTGVRTQYF

J gene: TRBJ1-6
V gene: TRBV28
clone size: .
D gene: TRBD1
CDR3 DNA: TGTGCCAGCAGGACAGGGGGCACCAATTCACCCCTCCACTTT
CDR3 protein: CASRTGGTNSPLHF

J gene: TRBJ1-2
V gene: TRBV29-1
clone size: .
D gene: .
CDR3 DNA: TGCAGCGTTGCGGGGGGCCCGCATACTAACTATGGCTACACCTTC
CDR3 protein: CSVAGGPHTNYGYTF

J gene: TRBJ1-2
V gene: TRBV5-1
clone size: once
D gene: .
CDR3 DNA: TGCGCCAGCAGCTTGGCGCGTAGAGAGGGAGGCTACACCTTC
CDR3 protein: CASSLARREGGYTF

J gene: TRBJ2-7
V gene: TRBV4-3
clone size: .
D gene: .
CDR3 DNA: TGCGCCAGCAGCCCCCGGACCGGATTCTCCTACGAGCAGTACTTC
CDR3 protein: CASSPRTGFSYEQYF

J gene: TRBJ1-2
V gene: TRBV24-1
clone size: .
D gene: .
CDR3 DNA: TGTGCCACCAGTGAAAAACCGGGACGGGGGAACTATGGCTACACCTTC
CDR3 protein: CATSEKPGRGNYGYTF

J gene: TRBJ1-1
V gene: TRBV11-2
clone size: .
D gene: .
CDR3 DNA: TGTGCCAGCAGCTTGGGGTCCGTTAACACTGAAGCTTTCTTT
CDR3 protein: CASSLGSVNTEAFF

J gene: TRBJ1-2
V gene: TRBV7-9
clone size: .
D gene: .
CDR3 DNA: TGTGCCAGCAGCTTAATTCCCCTTTACTATGGCTACACCTTC
CDR3 protein: CASSLIPLYYGYTF

J gene: TRBJ1-1
V gene: TRBV12-3/TRBV12-4
clone size: .
D gene: .
CDR3 DNA: TGTGCCAGCAGTTTCACAGAGAACACTGAAGCTTTCTTT
CDR3 protein: CASSFTENTEAFF

J gene: TRBJ2-3
V gene: TRBV19
clone size: .
D gene: TRBD1
CDR3 DNA: TGTGCCAGTCAGCGGACAGGGGGCATAGATACGCAGTATTTT
CDR3 protein: CASQRTGGIDTQYF

J gene: TRBJ2-1
V gene: TRBV20-1
clone size: few
D gene: TRBD1
CDR3 DNA: TGCAGTGCTAGTGGGGACAGGGGGGGCAAGGATGAGCAGTTCTTC
CDR3 protein: CSASGDRGGKDEQFF

J gene: TRBJ2-5
V gene: TRBV2
clone size: .
D gene: .
CDR3 DNA: TGTGCCAGCACGGAAAGGCCGGAGACCCAGTACTTC
CDR3 protein: CASTERPETQYF

J gene: TRBJ2-3
V gene: TRBV4-1
clone size: .
D gene: .
CDR3 DNA: TGCGCCAGCAGCCAAGACTCTAGCACAGATACGCAGTATTTT
CDR3 protein: CASSQDSSTDTQYF

J gene: TRBJ1-2
V gene: TRBV6-5
clone size: .
D gene: TRBD1
CDR3 DNA: TGTGCCAGCAAGACAGGGGAAACACATACTTATGGCTACACCTTC
CDR3 protein: CASKTGETHTYGYTF

J gene: TRBJ1-5
V gene: TRBV19
clone size: .
D gene: .
CDR3 DNA: TGTGCCAGTAGTATTTGGGGGGATAGCAATCAGCCCCAGCATTTT
CDR3 protein: CASSIWGDSNQPQHF

J gene: TRBJ2-1
V gene: TRBV4-1
clone size: .
D gene: TRBD2
CDR3 DNA: TGCGCCAGCAGCCAGATGACTAGCGGGGGGGAATCCTACAATGAGCAGTTCTTC
CDR3 protein: CASSQMTSGGESYNEQFF

J gene: TRBJ2-7
V gene: TRBV27
clone size: .
D gene: .
CDR3 DNA: TGTGCCAGCAGTTTCGCCGACGGAACCTACGAGCAGTACTTC
CDR3 protein: CASSFADGTYEQYF

J gene: TRBJ1-2
V gene: TRBV30
clone size: .
D gene: .
CDR3 DNA: TGTGCCTGGAGTGCGACGACCTCGGGGGGCTACACCTTC
CDR3 protein: CAWSATTSGGYTF

J gene: TRBJ1-1
V gene: TRBV27
clone size: .
D gene: TRBD1
CDR3 DNA: TGTGCCAGCAGCAGCACAGGGGTTGGTGAAGCTTTCTTT
CDR3 protein: CASSSTGVGEAFF

J gene: TRBJ1-5
V gene: TRBV4-3
clone size: once
D gene: .
CDR3 DNA: TGCGCCAGCAGCCAAGAGGGTTATAGCAATCAGCCCCAGCATTTT
CDR3 protein: CASSQEGYSNQPQHF

J gene: TRBJ1-4
V gene: TRBV6-6
clone size: .
D gene: .
CDR3 DNA: TGTGCCAGCAGTCGACAGGTATCGGGTGAAAAACTGTTTTTT
CDR3 protein: CASSRQVSGEKLFF

J gene: TRBJ1-1
V gene: TRBV18
clone size: once
D gene: .
CDR3 DNA: TGTGCCAGCTCACCACTCGAGCGGTTGGGGGCTTTCTTT
CDR3 protein: CASSPLERLGAFF

J gene: TRBJ2-1
V gene: TRBV24-1
clone size: once
D gene: .
CDR3 DNA: TGTGCCACCAGTGATTCTCAATCCAATGAGCAGTTCTTC
CDR3 protein: CATSDSQSNEQFF

J gene: TRBJ1-1
V gene: TRBV28
clone size: .
D gene: TRBD1
CDR3 DNA: TGTGCCAGCAGTTCCCCAGGGGGACAGGCTCATGAAGCTTTCTTT
CDR3 protein: CASSSPGGQAHEAFF

J gene: TRBJ2-7
V gene: TRBV19
clone size: .
D gene: TRBD1
CDR3 DNA: TGTGCCAGTAGTATCCCGACAGGGAACCCACCACTTGGAGAGCAGTACTTC
CDR3 protein: CASSIPTGNPPLGEQYF

J gene: TRBJ2-5
V gene: TRBV7-2
clone size: .
D gene: .
CDR3 DNA: TGTGCCAGCAGCTTACGGGGGGCCCTACGTGAGACCCAGTACTTC
CDR3 protein: CASSLRGALRETQYF

J gene: TRBJ1-1
V gene: TRBV19
clone size: .
D gene: .
CDR3 DNA: TGTGCCAGTAGTATGTGGGGGCGCGGGGAAATGAACACTGAAGCTTTCTTT
CDR3 protein: CASSMWGRGEMNTEAFF

J gene: TRBJ1-2
V gene: TRBV29-1
clone size: .
D gene: TRBD1
CDR3 DNA: TGCAGCGCTCCAGGGGGCGGTGATATTATAGGTGGCTACACCTTC
CDR3 protein: CSAPGGGDIIGGYTF

J gene: TRBJ2-1
V gene: TRBV3-1/TRBV3-2
clone size: .
D gene: TRBD2
CDR3 DNA: TGTGCCAGCAGCTATCGATCGGGGGGATACAATGAGCAGTTCTTC
CDR3 protein: CASSYRSGGYNEQFF

J gene: TRBJ1-3
V gene: TRBV5-4
clone size: .
D gene: .
CDR3 DNA: TGTGCCAGCAGCCGGACAGCGGACACCATATATTTT
CDR3 protein: CASSRTADTIYF

J gene: TRBJ1-1
V gene: TRBV7-9
clone size: .
D gene: .
CDR3 DNA: TGTGCCAGCAGCTTAGAAGGCAGGCTAATGAACACTGAAGCTTTCTTT
CDR3 protein: CASSLEGRLMNTEAFF

J gene: TRBJ1-1
V gene: TRBV7-2
clone size: few
D gene: .
CDR3 DNA: TGTGCCAGCAGCTCGGACAGGAACACTGAAGCTTTCTTT
CDR3 protein: CASSSDRNTEAFF

J gene: TRBJ1-2
V gene: TRBV5-6
clone size: .
D gene: TRBD1
CDR3 DNA: TGTGCCAGCAGCGAGGGACAGAGGTATGGCTACACCTTC
CDR3 protein: CASSEGQRYGYTF

J gene: TRBJ2-3
V gene: TRBV27
clone size: .
D gene: TRBD2
CDR3 DNA: TGTGCCAGCAGTTCCTACTTCCAGCGGGGGGGCCTGGACCCAGATACGCAGTATTTT
CDR3 protein: CASSSYFQRGGLDPDTQYF

J gene: TRBJ1-1
V gene: TRBV21-1
clone size: .
D gene: .
CDR3 DNA: TGTGCCAGCAGCAAATCAGCGGGGGAGAACACTGAAGCTTTCTTT
CDR3 protein: CASSKSAGENTEAFF

J gene: TRBJ1-2
V gene: TRBV6-5
clone size: .
D gene: .
CDR3 DNA: TGTGCCAGCAGTTCGGAGGAGCAGGGAAAGGGTGGCTACACCTTC
CDR3 protein: CASSSEEQGKGGYTF

J gene: TRBJ2-3
V gene: TRBV5-6
clone size: .
D gene: .
CDR3 DNA: TGTGCCAGCAGCTTGGTTGTCTACAGGAGCACAGATACGCAGTATTTT
CDR3 protein: CASSLVVYRSTDTQYF

J gene: TRBJ1-2
V gene: TRBV6-5
clone size: .
D gene: .
CDR3 DNA: TGTGCCAGCAGTTACTCCCGGGGGCATAACTATGGCTACACCTTC
CDR3 protein: CASSYSRGHNYGYTF

J gene: TRBJ2-7
V gene: TRBV28
clone size: once
D gene: TRBD2
CDR3 DNA: TGTGCCAGCAGACAAGCGGGAGACTACGAGCAGTACTTC
CDR3 protein: CASRQAGDYEQYF

J gene: TRBJ1-5
V gene: TRBV7-2
clone size: .
D gene: .
CDR3 DNA: TGTGCCAGCAGCTTAGGGTCGGGTAATCAGCCCCAGCATTTT
CDR3 protein: CASSLGSGNQPQHF

J gene: TRBJ1-1
V gene: TRBV3-1/TRBV3-2
clone size: .
D gene: .
CDR3 DNA: TGTGCCAGCAGCCTTACGGGAAAGAGGAACACTGAAGCTTTCTTT
CDR3 protein: CASSLTGKRNTEAFF

J gene: TRBJ1-1
V gene: TRBV19
clone size: .
D gene: .
CDR3 DNA: TGTGCCAGTAGTATAAGAGGAGGGAACACTGAAGCTTTCTTT
CDR3 protein: CASSIRGGNTEAFF

J gene: TRBJ1-5
V gene: TRBV11-3
clone size: .
D gene: .
CDR3 DNA: TGTGCCAGCAGCTTAGATCCCCTACAGCCCCAGCATTTT
CDR3 protein: CASSLDPLQPQHF

J gene: TRBJ1-2
V gene: TRBV6-6
clone size: .
D gene: TRBD1
CDR3 DNA: TGTGCCAGCAGTTACTCGGACAGGGGTAACGGCTACACCTTC
CDR3 protein: CASSYSDRGNGYTF

J gene: TRBJ2-7
V gene: TRBV19
clone size: .
D gene: TRBD2
CDR3 DNA: TGTGCCAGTAGTATAGGGGGACTAGGCTACGAGCAGTACTTC
CDR3 protein: CASSIGGLGYEQYF

J gene: TRBJ2-3
V gene: TRBV6-2/TRBV6-3
clone size: .
D gene: .
CDR3 DNA: TGTGCCAGCAGTTCACCCCCTCCGGCTCGAATCGATACGCAGTATTTT
CDR3 protein: CASSSPPPARIDTQYF

J gene: TRBJ2-1
V gene: TRBV4-1
clone size: .
D gene: TRBD1
CDR3 DNA: TGCGCCAGCAGCCAATCGCCAGGGGGCTTTGAGCAGTTCTTC
CDR3 protein: CASSQSPGGFEQFF